One TCR beta chain is described in this entry. Each participant's cohort was designated according to participant-reported clinical history. What the recovered Cohort 3 donors had was two negative PCRs, clearance, or symptom resolution. Germline V gene sequence: CDR1 MNHEY, CDR2 SMNVEV (reference sequence). Trimming cost V 5 bases and J 3 bases, with 14 bases left between them. This CDR3 has 15 amino acids. This sample was included in a study of blood T cell repertoires in COVID-19. Study information: Samples taken during acute and convalescent COVID-19 were collected in the United States, Italy and Spain.

Sequencing used immunoSEQ multiplex PCR; TCRdb keeps in-frame clones, though not all of them. This sample has a few hundred thousand clones, with 75% to 90% found just once. This clonotype originated in a woman aged 55-70 years who had recovered from COVID-19. The gene calls are TRBV27 and TRBJ1-5; D is perhaps TRBD1 (5 bases). Sequencing was carried out using PBMCs or T cells enriched from blood (not recorded which). The CDR3 reads CASSAGILLNQPQHF. In DNA, the CDR3 is TGTGCCAGCAGTGCAGGGATCCTTCTCAATCAGCCCCAGCATTTT.